This T cell receptor beta chain was documented in a study of OX40 agonist ivuxolimab in advanced cancers. Study information: One patient with hepatocellular carcinoma and two with cutaneous melanoma, three in all, had partial responses.

Notes on the study in general: Compared with CD4+, CD8+ T cells on average had more expanded clones.

V was trimmed by 6 bases and J by 4 bases, leaving 12 bases between them. Looked up from germline, CDR1 is LNHDA and CDR2 is SQIVND (reference sequence). The CDR3 runs to 13 residues. As concerns this clone: Antigen specificity is unknown.

Assay: immunoSEQ multiplex PCR; the TCRdb copy retains only in-frame clones and omits some. The sample gives about 70,000 clones, roughly 89% of which show up once; 2.8% is in the top ten. The J gene is TRBJ1-2, the V gene TRBV19; D is undetermined. The receptor was isolated from an adult with an advanced solid tumor such as melanoma, head and neck, liver or kidney cancer. The sequences come from CD4+ or CD8+ T cells sorted from blood, collected in a trial of the OX40 agonist ivuxolimab. The CDR3 sequence is CASRPGGVYGYTF. For the CDR3, the DNA is TGTGCCAGTAGGCCAGGTGGGGTCTATGGCTACACCTTC.